The clone carrying this TCR beta chain has at least ten counts. Its antigen is unknown. This record comes from a study of T cells in Graves' hyperthyroidism and ophthalmopathy. Whole-study results and caveats: Ophthalmopathy was separated from stable hyperthyroidism by a 13 V-J model.

V lost 1 base and J lost 0, with 13 bases in between. Germline V gives CDR1 SEHNR, CDR2 FQNEAQ (reference sequence). The CDR3 covers 17 residues. Patients were excluded for uncontrolled infection, other autoimmune disease, pregnancy or lactation. Diagnosis rested on symptoms, serum thyroxine and TRAb, thyroid ultrasound, and orbital computed tomography. Amplification targeted TCR beta CDR3 regions from RNA transcripts. Initially, a first-round RT-PCR of the TCR CDR3 employed the HTBI primer set. TCRdb reprocessed the multiplex PCR reads with MiXCR, giving one entry per CDR3 protein. In the table there are 300,000 to 450,000 distinct CDR3 sequences, around a sixth of which are singletons.

The chain joins TRBV7-9 to TRBJ1-5; D is ambiguous. Sequencing used blood. This receptor was identified in a woman aged 18-29 years with Graves' hyperthyroidism that later progressed to Graves' ophthalmopathy. Written as DNA, the CDR3 is TGTGCCAGCAGCTTAGGAGGGAGATCTCTTAGCAATCAGCCCCAGCATTTT. It codes for CASSLGGRSLSNQPQHF.